This T cell receptor beta chain came from a study of T cell responses to AZD1222 COVID-19 vaccine. Germline-derived CDR1 and CDR2 are MNHEY and SVGEGT. The CDR3 loop spans 15 amino acids. Profiled with immunoSEQ multiplex PCR; TCRdb holds only in-frame clones, not every one. The table lists 140,000 or so clones, more than 85% of them singletons, with roughly 4% in the top ten. Turning to this clone: Compared with germline, one end of the junction differs, possibly owing to a read error.

This receptor was obtained from an adult who received the AZD1222 COVID-19 vaccine. The chain has TRBV6-2 or TRBV6-3 and TRBJ2-3, with TRBD2 as a possible D gene (5 bases). Sequenced here: peripheral blood, sampled 28 days after the second AZD1222 dose. As DNA, the CDR3 is TGTGCCAGCAGTTACGCGGGTTCCAGCAGAGATACGCAGTATTTT. This codes for CASSYAGSSRDTQYF.